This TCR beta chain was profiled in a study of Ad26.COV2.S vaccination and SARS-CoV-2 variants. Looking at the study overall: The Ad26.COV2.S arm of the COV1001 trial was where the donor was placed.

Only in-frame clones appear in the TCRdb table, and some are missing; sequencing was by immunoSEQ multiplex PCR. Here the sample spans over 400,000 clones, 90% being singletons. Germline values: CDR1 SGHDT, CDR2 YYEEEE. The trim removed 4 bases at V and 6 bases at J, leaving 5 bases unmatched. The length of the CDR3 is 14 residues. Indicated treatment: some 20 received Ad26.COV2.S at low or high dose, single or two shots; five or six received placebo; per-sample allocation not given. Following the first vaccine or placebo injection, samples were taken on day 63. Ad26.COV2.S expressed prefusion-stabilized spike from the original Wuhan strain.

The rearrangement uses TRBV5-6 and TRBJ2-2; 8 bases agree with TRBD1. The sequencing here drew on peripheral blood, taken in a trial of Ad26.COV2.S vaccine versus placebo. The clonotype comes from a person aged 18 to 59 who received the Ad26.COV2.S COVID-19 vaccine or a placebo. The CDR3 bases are TGTGCCAGCAGCCGCGAGACAGGGGCCGGGGAGCTGTTTTTT. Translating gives CASSRETGAGELFF.